This T cell receptor beta chain was recovered during a study of control samples from healthy donors and cancer patients. Trimming at V came to 4 bases and at J to 6 bases, leaving 5 bases not matched to a gene. The CDR3 consists of 15 residues. Germline values: CDR1 SGHRS, CDR2 YFSETQ. The assay was immunoSEQ multiplex PCR, and TCRdb's table has in-frame clones only and misses some. Counted here are about 35,000 clones, 86% occurring once; the ten biggest clones make up 1.5% to 2%. Specimen: PBMCs. The clonotype originates from a woman aged 40-49 years with lung cancer. V gene TRBV5-1 combines with J gene TRBJ1-6, with TRBD1 matching 9 bases. The CDR3 DNA is TGCGCCAGCAGCCCGGTGACAGGGGGTAATTCACCCCTCCACTTT. As protein: CASSPVTGGNSPLHF.